These 10 T cell receptor beta chains were sequenced from one sample in a study of CD8 T cells in ankylosing spondylitis. MiXCR was run by TCRdb on the 5' RACE reads, yielding one entry per CDR3 protein. Of 150,000 to 200,000 distinct CDR3 sequences in the sample, approximately 18% were seen once. Material for sequencing was blood, either unsorted or a sorted T cell fraction (not recorded which). The receptor source for this set is a male donor between 10 and 30 years old with ankylosing spondylitis or in good health (not recorded which).

The sample holds many counts of this clonotype. V is TRBV3-1 and J is TRBJ2-1; possible D gene TRBD2, 6 bases. The CDR3 is 13 amino acids. Germline V gene sequence: CDR1 LGHDT, CDR2 YNNKEL (reference sequence). V dropped 4 bases and J dropped 4 bases, with 8 bases sitting between them. The CDR3 region is CASSRGTYNEQFF. DNA for the CDR3: TGTGCCAGCAGCCGAGGGACTTACAATGAGCAGTTCTTC.

This clonotype was seen only a few times. The V and J genes are TRBV30 and TRBJ2-7; no definite D call. The V end was cut by 2 bases, the J end by 0 bases, with 8 bases between. Germline values: CDR1 GTSNPN, CDR2 SVGIG (reference sequence). CDR3 length: 13 residues. For the CDR3, the DNA is TGTGCCTGGAGTATGGGTAACTCCTACGAGCAGTACTTC. Encoded protein: CAWSMGNSYEQYF.

There are many counts of this clonotype. This chain links TRBV25-1 with TRBJ2-5; no reliable D call. V was pared by 6 bases and J by 5 bases, with 10 bases between. CDR1 and CDR2 (germline): MGHDK, SYGVNS. CDR3 length: 12 residues. The CDR3 reads CASRGYRETQYF. The CDR3 DNA follows: TGTGCCAGCAGAGGATACCGGGAGACCCAGTACTTC.

This clonotype was counted ten times or more. This chain connects TRBV3-1 to TRBJ2-7; D call uncertain. This CDR3 region has 15 residues. V lost 1 base and J 2 bases, leaving 12 bases between the germline ends. Germline assignment: CDR1 LGHDT and CDR2 YNNKEL (reference sequence). The CDR3 region is CASSQGSRRAYEQYF. CDR3 nucleotides: TGTGCCAGCAGCCAAGGATCTAGGCGAGCCTACGAGCAGTACTTC.

This clonotype has at least ten counts. This rearrangement joins TRBV5-1 to TRBJ1-2, with D possibly matching TRBD1 (5 bases). Per the germline V gene, CDR1 is SGHRS and CDR2 is YFSETQ. V lost 0 bases and J 4 bases, leaving 13 bases between the germline ends. The CDR3 consists of 15 residues. The CDR3 sequence: CASSLAGAATYGYTF. CDR3 sequence (DNA): TGCGCCAGCAGCTTGGCCGGGGCAGCTACCTATGGCTACACCTTC.

V gene TRBV7-2 combines with J gene TRBJ2-3; 7 bases fit TRBD2. Germline CDR1 reads SGHTA; CDR2 reads FQGNSA. The V and J ends lost 2 bases and 4 bases, in that order; junction bases with no gene match: 6. The CDR3 loop spans 15 amino acids. The CDR3 nucleotides read TGTGCCAGCAGCTTAACGGCGGGAGAATCAGATACGCAGTATTTT. This translates into CASSLTAGESDTQYF.

This clonotype was seen many times. The chain recombines TRBV20-1 with TRBJ1-5; D is unclear. The CDR3 consists of 14 residues. The V gene lost 4 bases and the J gene lost 0 bases, with 10 bases spanning the gap. CDR1 and CDR2 (germline): DFQATT, SNEGSKA (reference sequence). DNA of the CDR3: TGCAGTGCTACAGACATCTATAGCAATCAGCCCCAGCATTTT. It codes for CSATDIYSNQPQHF.

This clonotype occurred many times. The rearrangement links TRBV25-1 to TRBJ2-3; the D gene is possibly TRBD1 (6 bases). The CDR3 extends over 14 amino acids. Between the trimmed V and J ends, which lost 3 bases and 8 bases, there was a span of 15 bases. Germline V gene sequence: CDR1 MGHDK, CDR2 SYGVNS. The CDR3 DNA sequence: TGTGCCAGCAGTGATAGGACAGTGATAGGTACGCAGTATTTT. Protein: CASSDRTVIGTQYF.

This clonotype came up many times. V is TRBV3-1 and J is TRBJ2-2, with TRBD2 matching 8 bases. Per germline, CDR1 LGHDT and CDR2 YNNKEL (reference sequence). The J segment lost 6 bases and the V segment lost 1 base, leaving 4 bases of the junction unmatched. CDR3 length: 15 amino acids. The chain's CDR3 is CASSQATGGPGELFF. The CDR3, as DNA: TGTGCCAGCAGCCAAGCGACGGGAGGGCCCGGGGAGCTGTTTTTT.

This clonotype was found many times. CDR3 in amino acids: CASSQGLAGVVNEQFF. CDR3 bases: TGCGCCAGCAGCCAAGGTCTAGCGGGAGTCGTCAATGAGCAGTTCTTC. The V and J genes are TRBV4-1 and TRBJ2-1; 10 positions match TRBD2. The CDR3 has 16 amino acids. CDR1 and CDR2 (germline): MGHRA, YSYEKL. J was trimmed by 6 bases and V by 1 base; bases with no gene match: 6.